Described below is a single T cell receptor beta chain sequence and its context. The target antigen is unknown. The CDR3 has 14 amino acids. Germline V gives CDR1 SEHNR, CDR2 FQNEAQ (reference sequence). V trimming: 4 bases; J trimming: 8 bases; junction bases outside the gene matches: 5. The data derive from a study of T cell responses to AZD1222 COVID-19 vaccine. About the study: Second-dose recipients at about 4 or about 12 weeks were treated as one pooled group.

Sequencing was performed with immunoSEQ multiplex PCR; in TCRdb, only in-frame clones are kept and a portion is missing. The table has over 120,000 clones, around 85% seen once. Findings of the study overall: Vaccination with two AZD1222 doses was followed by a rise in Spike-specific TCR breadth and depth. Clonal diversity may have been underestimated in mostly white British donors. Close to half of all spike-specific TCRs reportedly target regions of the variants that are unmutated.

This TCR was recovered from an adult in good health. The chain has TRBV7-9 and TRBJ1-4; TRBD1 matches at 9 bases. The sequencing here drew on peripheral blood, taken on day 0 of AZD1222 vaccination. CDR3 coding DNA: TGTGCCAGCAGCTACGGACAGGGGCGGGAAAAACTGTTTTTT. Residues: CASSYGQGREKLFF.